This T cell receptor beta chain was identified during a study of blood T cell repertoires in COVID-19. Across the whole study: COVID-19 samples, acute and convalescent, were from the United States, Italy and Spain. From T cells, B-cell-depleted T cells, or PBMCs came the material, which was cDNA or gDNA.

Authors' methods: Using reference gene primer amplification, nucleated cell counts were estimated. TCRdb keeps only in-frame clones here, not all; method: immunoSEQ multiplex PCR. V, J and clone size were drawn from that table, and D and trimming were deduced from the DNA. The data hold hundreds of thousands of clones, with roughly 80% observed a single time. V trimming: 3 bases; J trimming: 6 bases; junction bases outside the gene matches: 7. CDR3 length equals 15 residues. CDR1 SGHRS and CDR2 YFSETQ come from the germline V gene. Seattle's cohort entered during active infection and was followed longitudinally.

Sequencing used peripheral blood. This chain uses TRBV5-1 with TRBJ2-2; 8 positions match TRBD1. The sequence came from an elderly woman with COVID-19, enrolled during active disease. CDR3 in DNA: TGCGCCAGCAGCTCATTATCGGACAGGGCCGGGGAGCTGTTTTTT. Translated: CASSSLSDRAGELFF.